The 18 T cell receptor beta chains in this list originate from one sample, sequenced in a study of T cells in women clearing cervical HPV infection. Sequenced by immunoSEQ multiplex PCR; TCRdb stores in-frame clones only, minus some. This listing includes about 46,000 clones. The specimen sequenced was blood buffy coat. Every receptor here comes from a woman aged 18 to 75 with a cervical HPV16 infection that either progressed to CIN3+ or cleared (not recorded which).

The CDR3 DNA, read in part, is TGTGCCAGCTCACCGGACAGGGGGGCACTCTATGGC. Protein product: CASSPDRGALYG. The whole CDR3 sequence reads CASSPDRGALYGYTF. The V and J genes are TRBV18 and TRBJ1-2; TRBD1 aligns across 10 bases. From the germline J gene comes the end of the CDR3, since the read stops 3 residues before it. Germline V gene lookup returns CDR1 KGHSH and CDR2 LQKENI. The J segment lost 4 bases and the V segment lost 3 bases, leaving 5 bases of the junction unmatched. The CDR3 spans 15 residues.

Remarks on this clone: The missing CDR3 end, 3 residues past where the read stops, is filled in from the germline J gene. The chain has TRBV29-1 and TRBJ2-3; 10 bases line up with TRBD2. In germline, CDR1 is SQVTM, CDR2 ANQGSEA. Unmatched junction bases numbered 10, after V lost 3 bases and J lost 4 bases. This CDR3 contains 16 residues. The covered CDR3 bases are TGCAGCGTTGACCTAGCGGGAGAAGCTGAGCCAGATACG. Amino acid sequence: CSVDLAGEAEPDT. The whole CDR3 sequence is CSVDLAGEAEPDTQYF.

About this clone: At one of its ends the junction is not consistent with the germline gene, which may arise from a read error. Read sequence stops 3 residues before the CDR3 end, and the germline J gene provides the missing end. The gene calls are TRBV14 and TRBJ2-2; D is unclear. The CDR3 has 15 residues. The germline V gene has CDR1 SGHDN and CDR2 FVKESK. The CDR3 reads CASSEDVAATGELFF. CDR3 DNA (partial): TGTGCCAGCAGCGAAGACGTAGCCGCCACCGGGGAG.

Turning to this clone: The read ends 3 residues early relative to the CDR3; the germline J gene fills the gap. The chain recombines TRBV6-4 with TRBJ1-2; TRBD1 aligns across 8 bases. The V gene's germline CDR1 is MRHNA and CDR2 SNTAGT. This CDR3 has 13 amino acids. V lost 10 bases, J lost 0 bases, and 4 bases stayed unmatched. This chain's CDR3 is CATTTGANYGYTF. The sequenced part of the CDR3 DNA is TGTGCCACAACGACAGGGGCTAACTATGGC.

Comments on this clone: Read data end 3 residues before the CDR3 end; the end is taken from the germline J gene. The chain carries TRBV7-3 and TRBJ1-2; D is possibly TRBD1 (6 bases). There are 13 residues in the CDR3. Deletions cut 3 bases from V and 7 bases from J, with 12 bases between. The germline gives CDR1 SGHTA, CDR2 FQGTGA. CDR3 amino acids: CASSLSGGRGYTF. Partial CDR3 DNA: TGTGCCAGCAGCTTGTCGGGGGGCCGTGGC.

As concerns this clone: With the read ending 3 residues before the CDR3 end, the germline J gene is used to fill in that end. This chain connects TRBV28 to TRBJ2-1, with a possible D match to TRBD2 (7 bases). In germline, CDR1 is MDHEN, CDR2 SYDVKM. Trimming removed 3 bases from V and 1 base from J, with 16 bases in between. The CDR3 is made up of 17 amino acids. The CDR3 bases that were read are TGTGCCAGCAGTTTTGCAGGAGGGGGGGAATCCTACAATGAG. As protein: CASSFAGGGESYNE. The whole CDR3 reads CASSFAGGGESYNEQFF.

A word on this clone: The DNA ends 3 residues before the CDR3 does, and the rest of the CDR3 is filled in from the germline J gene. This chain connects TRBV6-9 to TRBJ1-2; TRBD1 aligns across 8 bases. V dropped 5 bases and J dropped 3; count of bases not matched to a gene: 11. The CDR3 sequence is 16 residues long. Germline-derived CDR1 and CDR2 are MNHGY and SVAAGI. The part of the CDR3 DNA that was read is TGTGCCAGCAGTGCCCCCTGGACAGGGATGCACTATGGC. Protein: CASSAPWTGMHYG. The full-length CDR3 reads as CASSAPWTGMHYGYTF.

In the case of this clone: The read ends 3 residues early relative to the CDR3; the germline J gene fills the gap. The V gene is TRBV19, the J gene TRBJ1-1; perhaps TRBD1 as D (6 bases). This CDR3 is 13 amino acids long. Germline V lookup: CDR1 LNHDA, CDR2 SQIVND (reference sequence). Trimming stripped 5 bases from V and 6 bases from J, with 13 bases between. This CDR3 reads CASSSQGFAEAFF. Partial CDR3 DNA: TGTGCCAGTAGTTCACAGGGTTTCGCTGAA.

A remark on this clone: The read terminates 3 residues ahead of where the CDR3 ends, so the germline J gene completes it. The chain is built from TRBV19 and TRBJ1-4; 7 bases match TRBD1. CDR3 length: 15 amino acids. Germline CDR1 reads LNHDA; CDR2 reads SQIVND (reference sequence). V trimming: 5 bases; J trimming: 8 bases; junction bases outside the gene matches: 11. CDR3 sequence: CASSLQGGAYEKLFF. Partial CDR3 DNA: TGTGCCAGTAGTTTGCAAGGGGGCGCTTACGAAAAA.

In regard to this clone: The observed sequence ends 3 residues before the CDR3 terminus, with the missing tail filled in from the germline J gene. This chain links TRBV5-6 with TRBJ2-4; D is unclear. The V end was cut by 0 bases, the J end by 1 base, with 8 bases between. This CDR3 contains 15 residues. Per the germline V gene, CDR1 is SGHDT and CDR2 is YYEEEE. The chain's CDR3 is CASSLVGLAKNIQYF. The sequenced part of the CDR3 DNA is TGTGCCAGCAGCTTGGTCGGGTTGGCCAAAAACATT.

As for this clone: The read ends 3 residues before the CDR3 terminus; that terminus is restored from the germline J gene. The V and J genes are TRBV5-1 and TRBJ2-5; 8 positions match TRBD1. V shed 2 bases, J shed 1 base, and the junction held 4 bases outside the gene matches. The CDR3 has 15 residues. Germline loops: CDR1 SGHRS, CDR2 YFSETQ. Partial CDR3 DNA: TGCGCCAGCAGCTTAGGGACAGGAACCCAAGAGACC. Its protein is CASSLGTGTQET. In full, the CDR3 is CASSLGTGTQETQYF.

About this clone itself: The missing CDR3 end, 3 residues past where the read stops, is filled in from the germline J gene. The chain has TRBV20-1 and TRBJ2-2, with D tentatively TRBD1 (6 bases). Between the trimmed V and J ends, which lost 3 bases and 3 bases, there was a span of 14 bases. The length of the CDR3 is 15 residues. The germline CDR1 and CDR2 sequences are DFQATT and SNEGSKA (reference sequence). CDR3 in amino acids: CSASRWGRDTGELFF. The sequenced CDR3 bases are TGCAGTGCTAGTAGGTGGGGGCGAGACACCGGGGAG.

As concerns this clone: The read terminates 3 residues ahead of where the CDR3 ends, so the germline J gene completes it. J is TRBJ1-4 and V is TRBV19; a weak D match, TRBD1 (5 bases). From germline, CDR1 is LNHDA and CDR2 SQIVND (reference sequence). The CDR3 is 15 amino acids. V shed 1 base and J shed 4 bases, with 10 bases lying between them. CDR3 amino acids: CASSIGGVNNEKLFF. The CDR3 bases that were read are TGTGCCAGTAGTATAGGAGGGGTTAATAATGAAAAA.

With regard to this clone: The read terminates 3 residues before the CDR3 end, so the remaining end is supplied by the germline J gene. The chain joins TRBV5-1 to TRBJ2-3, with a weak D call TRBD1 (5 bases). The V end was cut by 0 bases, the J end by 3 bases, with 11 bases between. CDR3 length: 15 amino acids. Germline-derived CDR1 and CDR2 are SGHRS and YFSETQ. CDR3 amino acids: CASSLVATETDTQYF. CDR3 DNA (partial): TGCGCCAGCAGCTTGGTGGCGACAGAAACAGATACG.

Notes on this clone: The read terminates 3 residues ahead of where the CDR3 ends, so the germline J gene completes it. The V and J genes are TRBV7-9 and TRBJ1-1; no clear D. Germline V gene lookup returns CDR1 SEHNR and CDR2 FQNEAQ (reference sequence). This CDR3 spans 15 amino acids. Deletions cut 0 bases from V and 5 bases from J, with 13 bases between. The sequenced CDR3 bases are TGTGCCAGCAGCTTAGCGATAAAGGGTGGGACTGAA. Its translation is CASSLAIKGGTE. The complete CDR3 sequence is CASSLAIKGGTEAFF.

On this clone itself: The read stops 3 residues short of the end of the CDR3; the missing end is completed from the germline J gene. The chain uses TRBV20-1 and TRBJ2-2; 9 bases are a match to TRBD2. Germline CDR1 is DFQATT and CDR2 is SNEGSKA (reference sequence). CDR3 size: 18 residues. Trimming cost V 1 base and J 4 bases; bases outside gene matches: 13. CDR3 bases read: TGCAGTGCTAGAGTAAGCGGGGGGCTACGCGGATCCACCGGGGAG. This gives the protein CSARVSGGLRGSTGE. The entire CDR3 protein is CSARVSGGLRGSTGELFF.

Concerning this clone: The read is 3 residues too short to cover the CDR3 end, so that end is filled in from the germline J gene. The rearrangement uses TRBV5-1 and TRBJ1-4; TRBD1 agrees at 8 bases. V gave up 1 base and J gave up 4 bases; unmatched junction bases: 6. The CDR3 is 16 amino acids. Germline CDR1 reads SGHRS; CDR2 reads YFSETQ. The CDR3 bases that were read are TGCGCCAGCAGCTTGCAGGGGGCTACGGATAATGAAAAA. This translates into CASSLQGATDNEK. Given in full, the CDR3 is CASSLQGATDNEKLFF.

A word on this clone: The read gets to within 3 residues of the CDR3 end, and the germline J gene fills in the rest. J is TRBJ2-5 and V is TRBV11-3; TRBD1 is a possible D gene (5 bases). Germline CDR1 SGHNT, CDR2 YENEEA. This CDR3 contains 14 residues. V dropped 5 bases and J dropped 5 bases, with 15 bases sitting between them. The sequenced CDR3 bases are TGTGCCAGCAGCACGGACACAGTAGTGGAGACC. This codes for CASSTDTVVET. The complete CDR3 protein is CASSTDTVVETQYF. The full variable domain, rest sourced from reference TRBV11-3 and TRBJ2-5, is EAGVVQSPRYKIIEKKQPVAFWCNPISGHNTLYWYLQNLGQGPELLIRYENEEAVDDSQLPKDRFSAERLKGVDSTLKIQPAELGDSAVYLCASSTDTVVETQYFGPGTRLLVL.